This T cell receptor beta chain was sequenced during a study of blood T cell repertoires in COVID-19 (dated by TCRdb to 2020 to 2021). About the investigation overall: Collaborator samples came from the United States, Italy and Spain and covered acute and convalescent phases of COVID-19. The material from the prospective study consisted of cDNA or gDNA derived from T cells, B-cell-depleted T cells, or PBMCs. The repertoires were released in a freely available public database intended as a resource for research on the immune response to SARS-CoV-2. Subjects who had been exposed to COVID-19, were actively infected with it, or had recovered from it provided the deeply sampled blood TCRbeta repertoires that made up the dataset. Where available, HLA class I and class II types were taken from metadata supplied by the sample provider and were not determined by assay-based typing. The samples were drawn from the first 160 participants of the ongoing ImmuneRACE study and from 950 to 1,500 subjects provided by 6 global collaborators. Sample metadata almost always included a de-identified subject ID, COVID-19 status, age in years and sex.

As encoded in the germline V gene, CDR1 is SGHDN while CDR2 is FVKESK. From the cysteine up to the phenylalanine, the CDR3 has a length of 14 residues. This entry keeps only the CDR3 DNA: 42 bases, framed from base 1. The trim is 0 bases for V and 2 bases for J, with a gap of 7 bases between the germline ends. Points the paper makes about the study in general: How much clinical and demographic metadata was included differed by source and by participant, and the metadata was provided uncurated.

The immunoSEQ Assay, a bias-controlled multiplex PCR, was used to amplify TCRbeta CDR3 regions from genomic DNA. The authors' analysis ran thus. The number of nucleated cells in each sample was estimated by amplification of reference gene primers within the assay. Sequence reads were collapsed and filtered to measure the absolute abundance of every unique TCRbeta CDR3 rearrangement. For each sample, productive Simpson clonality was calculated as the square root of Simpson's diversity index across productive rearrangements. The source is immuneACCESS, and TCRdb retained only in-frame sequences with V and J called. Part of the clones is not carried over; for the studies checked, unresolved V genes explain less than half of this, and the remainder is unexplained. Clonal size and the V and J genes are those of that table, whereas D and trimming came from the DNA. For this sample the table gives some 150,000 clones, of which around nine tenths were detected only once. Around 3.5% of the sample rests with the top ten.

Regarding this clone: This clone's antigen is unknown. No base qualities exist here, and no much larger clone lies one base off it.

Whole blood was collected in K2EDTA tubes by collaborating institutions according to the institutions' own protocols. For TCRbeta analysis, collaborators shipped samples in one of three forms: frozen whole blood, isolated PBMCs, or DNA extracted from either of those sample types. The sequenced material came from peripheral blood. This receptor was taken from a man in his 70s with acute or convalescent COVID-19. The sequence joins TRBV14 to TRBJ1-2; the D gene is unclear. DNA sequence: TGTGCCAGCAGCCAAGAACTGACAAACTATGGCTACACCTTC. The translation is CASSQELTNYGYTF.